The clone carrying this TCR beta chain has a count of ten or more. Antigen unknown. The sample belongs to a study of post-analysis software for immune sequencing data. General study findings and limits: When patients were compared with controls, about five TRBV segments were more frequent, TRBV5-6, TRBV5-1 and TRBV20-1 among them. Strong co-clustering by F measure linked samples that shared a preparation batch. Those with multiple sclerosis, the patient group, showed significantly lower normalized Chao1 diversity than controls.

V was clipped by 3 bases and J by 2 bases; unmatched bases: 4. CDR1 and CDR2 (germline): SGDLS, YYNGEE. This CDR3 spans 14 amino acids. Researchers reported that TCR beta cDNA libraries carried unique molecular identifiers. There were about 1 to 10 million T cells, and 480,000 or so cDNA molecules came from them. TCRdb redid the calling of the PCR reads with MiXCR, one entry per CDR3 protein. The sample lists roughly 540,000 distinct CDR3 sequences; 30% to 40% were seen once. The source material was blood. The chain couples TRBV9 to TRBJ2-5; 7 bases fit TRBD1. This TCR derives from a girl aged 2 to 17 with multiple sclerosis. The CDR3 region has the DNA TGTGCCAGCAGCGCGGACAGGCGACAAGAGACCCAGTACTTC. Protein: CASSADRRQETQYF.